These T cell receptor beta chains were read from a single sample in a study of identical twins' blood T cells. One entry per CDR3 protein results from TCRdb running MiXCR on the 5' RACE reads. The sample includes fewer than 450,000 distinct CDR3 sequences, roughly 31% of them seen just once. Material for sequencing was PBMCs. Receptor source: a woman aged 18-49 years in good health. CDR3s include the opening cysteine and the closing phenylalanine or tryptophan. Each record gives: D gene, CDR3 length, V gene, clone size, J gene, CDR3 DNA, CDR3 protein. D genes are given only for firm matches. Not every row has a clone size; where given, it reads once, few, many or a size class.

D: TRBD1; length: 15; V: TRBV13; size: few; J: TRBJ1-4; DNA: TGTGCCAGCAACCATCACGGGACAGGGGATGAAAAACTGTTTTTT; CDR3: CASNHHGTGDEKLFF
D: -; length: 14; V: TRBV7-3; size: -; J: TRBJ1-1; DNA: TGTGCCAGCAGCTTAACCTCAGCGAACACTGAAGCTTTCTTT; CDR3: CASSLTSANTEAFF
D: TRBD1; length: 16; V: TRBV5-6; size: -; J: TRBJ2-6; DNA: TGTGCCAGCAGCCCGGGACAGTATTCTGGGGCCAACGTCCTGACTTTC; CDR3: CASSPGQYSGANVLTF
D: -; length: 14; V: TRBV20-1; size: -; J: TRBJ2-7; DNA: TGCAGTGCTAGAAACTACAGGGAGCTCAGGGAGCAGTACTTC; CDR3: CSARNYRELREQYF
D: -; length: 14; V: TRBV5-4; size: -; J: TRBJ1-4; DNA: TGTGCCAGCAGCTACAGGGCGGGTAATGAAAAACTGTTTTTT; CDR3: CASSYRAGNEKLFF
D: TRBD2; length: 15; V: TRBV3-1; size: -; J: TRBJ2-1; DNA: TGTGCCAGCAGCCTTACTAGCGGGAGTTCTAATGTGCAGTTCTTC; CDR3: CASSLTSGSSNVQFF
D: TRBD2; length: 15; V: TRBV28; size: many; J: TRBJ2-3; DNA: TGTGCCAGCAGTGTACTAGCGGGACGCACAGATACGCAGTATTTT; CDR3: CASSVLAGRTDTQYF
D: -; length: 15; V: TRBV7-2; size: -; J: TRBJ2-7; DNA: TGTGCCAGCAGCTTAGGGAAGGGAAGCTCCTACGAGCAGTACTTC; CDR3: CASSLGKGSSYEQYF
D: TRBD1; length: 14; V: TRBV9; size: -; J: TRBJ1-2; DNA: TGTGCCAGCAGCGTGTCCGGGGACAGGGGGGGCTACACCTTC; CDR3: CASSVSGDRGGYTF
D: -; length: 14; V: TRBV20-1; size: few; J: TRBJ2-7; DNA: TGCAGTGCTAGAGATCTAATCAACTCCTACGAGCAGTACTTC; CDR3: CSARDLINSYEQYF
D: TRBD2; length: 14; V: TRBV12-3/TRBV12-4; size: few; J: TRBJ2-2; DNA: TGTGCCAGCAGTTTAACTAGCGAAATTGGTGGAGGTGTTTTT; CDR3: CASSLTSEIGGGVF
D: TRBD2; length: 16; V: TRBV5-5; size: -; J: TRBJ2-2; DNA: TGTGCCAGCAGCTTTGGGCTAGCGGCCAACACCGGGGAGCTGTTTTTT; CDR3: CASSFGLAANTGELFF
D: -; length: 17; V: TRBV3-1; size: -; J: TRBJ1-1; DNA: TGTGCCAGCAGCCAAGATTGGTCGAAGGGGATGAACACTGAAGCTTTCTTT; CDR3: CASSQDWSKGMNTEAFF
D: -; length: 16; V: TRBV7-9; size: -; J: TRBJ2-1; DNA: TGTGCCAGCAGCTCTATAAAGGCGGAAGCCTACAATGAGCAGTTCTTC; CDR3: CASSSIKAEAYNEQFF
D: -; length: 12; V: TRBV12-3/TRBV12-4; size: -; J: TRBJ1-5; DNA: TGTGCCAGCAGTTTAGCGACGGCGCCCCAGCATTTT; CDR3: CASSLATAPQHF